The 6 T cell receptor beta chains listed next were all sequenced from one sample in a study of sequential checkpoint blockade in melanoma. The repertoire was sequenced with immunoSEQ multiplex PCR; TCRdb's copy has only in-frame clones and lacks some. The sample has about 26,000 clones, 60% to 80% seen once. Regarding treatment: randomized to nivolumab then ipilimumab (arm A) or the reverse (arm B). This specimen consisted of CD8+ T cells sorted from blood (inferred from file names), obtained from a patient given nivolumab and ipilimumab in sequence. Source of these receptors: a human donor with melanoma.

The chain combines TRBV13 with TRBJ2-7, with D possibly matching TRBD2 (6 bases). This CDR3 comprises 13 residues. The V end was cut by 10 bases, the J end by 0 bases, with 13 bases between. CDR1 and CDR2 from the germline V gene are PRHDT and FYEKMQ (reference sequence). The DNA of the CDR3 is TGTGCCACGACGGGACTTTCCTCCTACGAGCAGTACTTC. It encodes CATTGLSSYEQYF.

V usage is TRBV5-6 and J usage is TRBJ1-6, with 7 bases aligning to TRBD1. Germline V gene data show CDR1 as SGHDT and CDR2 as YYEEEE. The V and J ends lost 4 bases and 7 bases, in that order; junction bases with no gene match: 11. The CDR3 is made up of 16 amino acids. This CDR3 reads CASSQGQRRVNSPLHF. The DNA for the CDR3 is TGTGCCAGCAGCCAGGGACAGCGAAGGGTAAATTCACCCCTCCACTTT.

The chain employs TRBV9 and TRBJ1-2, with 7 bases fitting TRBD1. The V gene's germline CDR1 is SGDLS and CDR2 YYNGEE. The V segment lost 0 bases and the J segment 2 bases; nucleotides outside the gene matches: 7. This CDR3 is built from 16 residues. The CDR3 DNA follows: TGTGCCAGCAGCGTAGGAATTTGGGACAGAAACTATGGCTACACCTTC. Translated: CASSVGIWDRNYGYTF.

This clone has just a few counts. The rearrangement uses TRBV2 and TRBJ2-7; 7 bases line up with TRBD2. The germline V gene has CDR1 SNHLY and CDR2 FYNNEI. V lost 2 bases and J lost 3; bases outside the gene matches: 10. The CDR3 is made up of 16 amino acids. CDR3 sequence reads: CASSELRRENGYEQYF. CDR3 in DNA: TGTGCCAGCAGTGAATTACGGCGGGAGAACGGCTACGAGCAGTACTTC.

The chain carries TRBV9 and TRBJ2-1; possibly TRBD2 for D (5 bases). This CDR3 is 12 amino acids long. Trimming left V 4 bases short and J 15 bases short, with 17 bases between. Germline CDR1 SGDLS, CDR2 YYNGEE. The CDR3 reads CASSLLERDRFF. CDR3 DNA: TGTGCCAGCAGCTTACTAGAAAGAGATCGGTTCTTC. Full variable domain (rest looked up from reference TRBV9 and TRBJ2-1): DSGVTQTPKHLITATGQRVTLRCSPRSGDLSVYWYQQSLDQGLQFLIQYYNGEERAKGNILERFSAQQFPDLHSELNLSSLELGDSALYFCASSLLERDRFFGPGTRLTVL.

The chain is built from TRBV4-1 and TRBJ1-4; D gene unclear. V gave up 5 bases and J gave up 10 bases, with 20 bases separating them. This CDR3 has 15 amino acids. In germline, CDR1 is MGHRA, CDR2 YSYEKL. The DNA of the CDR3 is TGCGCCAGCAGCTTCCCGGGAGTAGAGGATGCAAAACTGTTTTTT. Its translation is CASSFPGVEDAKLFF.